The 7 T cell receptor beta chains reported below all come from one sample, sequenced in a study of OX40 agonist ivuxolimab in advanced cancers. Repertoires were generated with immunoSEQ multiplex PCR, while TCRdb's copy carries only in-frame clones and drops some. The sample carries about 15,000 clones, roughly 81% recorded once. The material sequenced was CD4+ or CD8+ T cells sorted from blood, taken in a trial of the OX40 agonist ivuxolimab. The receptors were sampled from an adult with an advanced solid tumor such as melanoma, head and neck, liver or kidney cancer.

The chain is built from TRBV9 and TRBJ2-3; the match to TRBD1 covers 8 bases. Trimming at V came to 3 bases and at J to 2 bases, leaving 8 bases not matched to a gene. CDR1 is SGDLS and CDR2 is YYNGEE in the germline V gene. CDR3 length: 16 amino acids. The CDR3 coding sequence is TGTGCCAGCAGCGACCCCGGGACAGGACTCACAGATACGCAGTATTTT. As protein: CASSDPGTGLTDTQYF.

This rearrangement joins TRBV5-4 to TRBJ1-3; D ambiguous. Germline assignment: CDR1 SGHNT and CDR2 YYREEE (reference sequence). The CDR3 is made up of 16 amino acids. The ends were cut back, 1 base at V and 0 bases at J, with 11 bases in the middle. The CDR3: CASSLKYRTSGNTIYF. The DNA for the CDR3 is TGTGCCAGCAGCTTGAAGTATAGGACCTCTGGAAACACCATATATTTT.

The rearrangement uses TRBV19 and TRBJ2-1; 13 nucleotides align to TRBD2. The germline CDR1 and CDR2 sequences are LNHDA and SQIVND (reference sequence). V dropped 4 bases and J dropped 7; count of bases not matched to a gene: 4. The CDR3 sequence is 15 residues long. The CDR3 sequence is CASSTLAGGPNEQFF. CDR3 in DNA: TGTGCCAGTAGTACACTAGCGGGAGGGCCGAATGAGCAGTTCTTC.

For this clone: At one of its ends the junction is not consistent with the germline gene, which may arise from a read error. The rearrangement uses TRBV11-2 and TRBJ2-7; 11 nucleotides align to TRBD1. In germline, CDR1 is SGHAT, CDR2 FQNNGV. CDR3 length: 17 residues. Written as DNA, the CDR3 is TGTGCCAGCAGCTTAGTAAGGGACAGGGGGATCTCCCACGAGCAGTACTTC. Translation: CASSLVRDRGISHEQYF.

This chain links TRBV7-9 with TRBJ1-1, with TRBD1 matching 8 bases. V lost 2 bases, J lost 8 bases, and 10 bases stayed unmatched. Germline CDR1 SEHNR, CDR2 FQNEAQ (reference sequence). The CDR3 spans 15 residues. The CDR3 here is CASSLPTGAILEAFF. For the CDR3, the DNA is TGTGCCAGCAGCTTACCGACAGGGGCAATATTAGAAGCTTTCTTT.

The J gene is TRBJ2-4, the V gene TRBV6-5; maybe TRBD2 (5 bases). Germline CDR1 reads MNHEY; CDR2 reads SVGAGI. This CDR3 has 13 amino acids. V lost 2 bases, J lost 8 bases, and 10 bases lay in between. The CDR3 DNA sequence: TGTGCCAGCAGTTACGGAGAGGAGGACATTCAGTACTTC. Protein product: CASSYGEEDIQYF.

This chain links TRBV9 with TRBJ2-1, with D perhaps TRBD1 (6 bases). Germline-derived CDR1 and CDR2 are SGDLS and YYNGEE. The CDR3 has 14 residues. V dropped 0 bases and J dropped 8 bases, with 12 bases sitting between them. CDR3 coding DNA: TGTGCCAGCAGCGTAGTGACAGGTGGGGATGAGCAGTTCTTC. It codes for CASSVVTGGDEQFF.